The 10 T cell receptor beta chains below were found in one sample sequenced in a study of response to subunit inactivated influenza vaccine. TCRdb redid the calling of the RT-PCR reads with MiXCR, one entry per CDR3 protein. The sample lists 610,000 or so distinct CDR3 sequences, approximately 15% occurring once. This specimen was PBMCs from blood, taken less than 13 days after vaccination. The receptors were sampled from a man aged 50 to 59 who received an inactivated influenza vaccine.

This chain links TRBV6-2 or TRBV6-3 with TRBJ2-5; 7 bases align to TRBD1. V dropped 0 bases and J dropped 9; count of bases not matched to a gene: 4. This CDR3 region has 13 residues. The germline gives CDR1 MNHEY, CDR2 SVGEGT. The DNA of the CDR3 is TGTGCCAGCAGTTACTCGGGACAGAGGGCCCAGTACTTC. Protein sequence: CASSYSGQRAQYF.

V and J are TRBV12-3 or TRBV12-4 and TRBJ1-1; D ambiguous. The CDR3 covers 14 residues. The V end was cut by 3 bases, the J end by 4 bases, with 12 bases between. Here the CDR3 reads CASSFGLISTEAFF. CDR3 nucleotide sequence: TGTGCCAGCAGTTTTGGGCTCATCAGCACTGAAGCTTTCTTT.

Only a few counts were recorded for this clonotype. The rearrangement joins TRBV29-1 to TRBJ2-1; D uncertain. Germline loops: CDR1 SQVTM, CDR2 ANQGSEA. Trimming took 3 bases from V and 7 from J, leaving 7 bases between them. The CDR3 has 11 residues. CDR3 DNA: TGCAGCGTTGAGCAGGTTAATGAGCAGTTCTTC. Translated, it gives CSVEQVNEQFF.

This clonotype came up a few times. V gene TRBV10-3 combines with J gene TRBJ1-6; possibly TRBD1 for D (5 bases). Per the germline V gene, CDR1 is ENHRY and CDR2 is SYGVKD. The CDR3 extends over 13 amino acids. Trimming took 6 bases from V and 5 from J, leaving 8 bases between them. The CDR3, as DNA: TGTGCCATCAGCGACAGCCATAATTCACCCCTCCACTTT. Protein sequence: CAISDSHNSPLHF.

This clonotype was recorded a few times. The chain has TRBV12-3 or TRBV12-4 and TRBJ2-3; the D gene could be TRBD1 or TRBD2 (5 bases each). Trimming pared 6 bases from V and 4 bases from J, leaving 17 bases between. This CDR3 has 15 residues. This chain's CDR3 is CASRLDLGPADTQYF. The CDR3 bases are TGTGCCAGCAGGCTGGACTTGGGGCCCGCAGATACGCAGTATTTT.

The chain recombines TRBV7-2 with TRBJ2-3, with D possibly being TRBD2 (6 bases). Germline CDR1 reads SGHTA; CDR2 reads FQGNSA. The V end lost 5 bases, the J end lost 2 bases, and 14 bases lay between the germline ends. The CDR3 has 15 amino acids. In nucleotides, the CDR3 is TGTGCCAGCAGCCCAGGCGGGGTTTTCACAGATACGCAGTATTTT. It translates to CASSPGGVFTDTQYF.

DNA for the CDR3: TGCAGTGCTAGTGGGACTTTACAAGAGACCCAGTACTTC. Protein: CSASGTLQETQYF. The chain uses TRBV20-1 and TRBJ2-5, with D possibly matching TRBD2 (6 bases). Germline V gene sequence: CDR1 DFQATT, CDR2 SNEGSKA (reference sequence). The V gene lost 3 bases and the J gene lost 2 bases, with 10 bases spanning the gap. The CDR3 length is 13 residues.

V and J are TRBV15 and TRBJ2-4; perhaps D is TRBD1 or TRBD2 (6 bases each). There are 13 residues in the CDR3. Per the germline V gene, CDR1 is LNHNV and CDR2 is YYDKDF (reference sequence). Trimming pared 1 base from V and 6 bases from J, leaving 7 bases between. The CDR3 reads CATSRGGANIQYF. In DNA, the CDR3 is TGTGCCACCAGCAGAGGGGGGGCAAACATTCAGTACTTC.

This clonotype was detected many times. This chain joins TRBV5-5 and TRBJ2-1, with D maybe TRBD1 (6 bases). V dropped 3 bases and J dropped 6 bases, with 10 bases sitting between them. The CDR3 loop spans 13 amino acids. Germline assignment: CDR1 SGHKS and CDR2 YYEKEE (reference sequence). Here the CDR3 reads CASSYTGSNEQFF. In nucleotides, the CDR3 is TGTGCCAGCAGCTACACAGGGAGCAATGAGCAGTTCTTC.

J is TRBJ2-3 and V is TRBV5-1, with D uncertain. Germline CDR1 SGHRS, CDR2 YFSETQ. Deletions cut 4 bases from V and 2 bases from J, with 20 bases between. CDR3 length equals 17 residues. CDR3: CASSKEIRSGSTDTQYF. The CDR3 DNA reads TGCGCCAGCAGCAAGGAGATTAGATCAGGCTCCACAGATACGCAGTATTTT. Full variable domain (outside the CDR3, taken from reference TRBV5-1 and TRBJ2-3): KAGVTQTPRYLIKTRGQQVTLSCSPISGHRSVSWYQQTPGQGLQFLFEYFSETQRNKGNFPGRFSGRQFSNSRSEMNVSTLELGDSALYLCASSKEIRSGSTDTQYFGPGTRLTVL.